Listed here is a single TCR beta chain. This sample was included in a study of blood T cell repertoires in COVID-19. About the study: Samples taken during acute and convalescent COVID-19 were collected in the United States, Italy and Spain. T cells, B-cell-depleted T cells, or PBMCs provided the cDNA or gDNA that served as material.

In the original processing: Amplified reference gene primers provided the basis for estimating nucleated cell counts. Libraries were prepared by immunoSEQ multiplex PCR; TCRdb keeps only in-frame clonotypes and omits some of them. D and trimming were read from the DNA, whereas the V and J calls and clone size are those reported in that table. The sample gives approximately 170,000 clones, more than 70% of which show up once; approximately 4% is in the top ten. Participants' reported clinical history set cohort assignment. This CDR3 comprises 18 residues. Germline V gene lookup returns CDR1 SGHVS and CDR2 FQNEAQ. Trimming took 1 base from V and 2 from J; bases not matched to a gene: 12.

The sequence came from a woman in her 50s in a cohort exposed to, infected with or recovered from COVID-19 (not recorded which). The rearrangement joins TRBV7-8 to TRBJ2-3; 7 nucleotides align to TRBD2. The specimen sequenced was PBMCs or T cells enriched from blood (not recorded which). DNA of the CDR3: TGTGCCAGCAGCTTAGTGTTAGTGGCGGGAGTCACCACAGATACGCAGTATTTT. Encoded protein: CASSLVLVAGVTTDTQYF. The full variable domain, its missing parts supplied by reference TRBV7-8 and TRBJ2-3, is GAGVSQSPRYKVAKRGQDVALRCDPISGHVSLFWYQQALGQGPEFLTYFQNEAQLDKSGLPSDRFFAERPEGSVSTLKIQRTQQEDSAVYLCASSLVLVAGVTTDTQYFGPGTRLTVL.